Listed below are T cell receptor beta chains from one sample, sequenced in a study of blood T cell repertoires in COVID-19. The assay was immunoSEQ multiplex PCR, and TCRdb's table has in-frame clones only and misses some. Of under 100,000 clones in the sample, roughly 80% are singletons; the top ten hold roughly a third. Input material: peripheral blood. The receptor set was obtained from a man aged 60 to 69 with COVID-19, enrolled during active disease. Each CDR3 is given with its conserved first and last residue. Each record gives: clone size, D gene, V gene, J gene, CDR3 protein, CDR3 DNA. The D gene is left open where the match is weak. The listing skips clone size in some rows; elsewhere it reads once, few, many or a size class.

.	.	TRBV6-4	TRBJ2-1	CASSSGGTAYNEQFF	TGTGCCAGCAGCTCTGGAGGGACCGCCTACAATGAGCAGTTCTTC
.	TRBD1	TRBV7-9	TRBJ2-7	CASSPRTGSVREQYF	TGTGCCAGCAGCCCCCGGACAGGGAGCGTCCGCGAGCAGTACTTC
once	.	TRBV7-9	TRBJ1-4	CASSSLLGGKTNEKLFF	TGTGCCAGCAGCTCCCTTCTCGGGGGGAAGACTAATGAAAAACTGTTTTTT
once	TRBD2	TRBV19	TRBJ2-2	CASQSGRTVGELFF	TGTGCCAGCCAAAGCGGGAGAACGGTCGGGGAGCTGTTTTTT
.	TRBD1	TRBV19	TRBJ2-3	CASSPPRDRVLTDTQYF	TGTGCCAGTAGTCCCCCCCGCGACAGGGTCCTGACAGATACGCAGTATTTT
.	TRBD1	TRBV9	TRBJ2-1	CASSANPGQGVDEQFF	TGTGCCAGCAGCGCAAACCCGGGACAGGGGGTCGATGAGCAGTTCTTC
.	.	TRBV5-1	TRBJ1-3	CASSLGGSHSGNTIYF	TGCGCCAGCAGCTTGGGGGGCAGCCACTCTGGAAACACCATATATTTT
.	.	TRBV7-9	TRBJ1-1	CASSFTGGTEAFF	TGTGCCAGCAGCTTCACAGGTGGGACTGAAGCTTTCTTT
.	.	TRBV18	TRBJ1-2	CASSPTAGLNYGYTF	TGTGCCAGCTCACCAACCGCGGGACTCAACTATGGCTACACCTTC
.	.	TRBV3-1/TRBV3-2	TRBJ2-5	CASSQGGARQETQYF	TGTGCCAGCAGCCAGGGGGGGGCGAGGCAAGAGACCCAGTACTTC
.	TRBD2	TRBV29-1	TRBJ2-4	CSVEGGGTAKNIQYF	TGCAGCGTTGAAGGCGGGGGGACTGCCAAAAACATTCAGTACTTC
few	.	TRBV5-1	TRBJ2-7	CASSFNTGTWYF	TGCGCCAGCAGCTTTAATACCGGGACTTGGTACTTC
.	.	TRBV2	TRBJ2-4	CASSARGKSVQYF	TGTGCCAGCAGTGCCCGGGGGAAAAGCGTTCAGTACTTC
.	TRBD1	TRBV3-1/TRBV3-2	TRBJ2-3	CASSLRQGGTDTQYF	TGTGCCAGCAGCCTAAGACAGGGTGGCACAGATACGCAGTATTTT
.	.	TRBV7-9	TRBJ2-7	CASSYKIPYEQYF	TGTGCCAGCAGTTACAAGATCCCTTACGAGCAGTACTTC
.	.	TRBV5-5	TRBJ2-3	CASSPARVSTDTQYF	TGTGCCAGCAGCCCCGCCAGGGTTAGCACAGATACGCAGTATTTT
once	.	TRBV5-1	TRBJ1-5	CASSENSNQPQHF	TGCGCCAGCAGCGAGAATAGCAATCAGCCCCAGCATTTT